The 27 T cell receptor beta chains below all came from one sample that was sequenced in a study of molecular identifiers for immune sequencing clone quantification. TCRdb recomputed calls from the PCR reads with MiXCR, one row per CDR3 protein. This table holds more than 450,000 distinct CDR3 sequences, approximately 25% found once. Specimen: naive CD8+ T cells from blood, with Jurkat cell RNA spiked in. Documented subset: FACS-sorted CD8+CD4-CCR7+CD45RA+ naive T cells. The receptors derive from a human donor in good health. Some libraries in this study had Jurkat cell RNA spiked in.

The CDR3 DNA is TGTGCCAGCAGTTCTTTTGGGGACGTAGGCGATTCACCCCTCCACTTT. This sequence encodes CASSSFGDVGDSPLHF. The chain has TRBV12-3 or TRBV12-4 and TRBJ1-6; perhaps TRBD1 as D (5 bases). This CDR3 contains 16 residues. V was trimmed by 4 bases and J by 8 bases, leaving 18 bases between them.

This chain links TRBV6-5 with TRBJ2-1; 9 bases are a match to TRBD2. This CDR3 is 15 amino acids long. Looked up from germline, CDR1 is MNHEY and CDR2 is SVGAGI. The J segment lost 9 bases and the V segment lost 0 bases, leaving 6 bases of the junction unmatched. CDR3 nucleotides: TGTGCCAGCAGTTACTCCGCGGGAGGGCCGTTTGAGCAGTTCTTC. Amino acids: CASSYSAGGPFEQFF.

This clonotype appeared many times. The V gene is TRBV7-6, the J gene TRBJ2-5; 7 bases fit TRBD1. The J segment lost 4 bases and the V segment lost 11 bases, leaving 10 bases of the junction unmatched. This CDR3 has 13 amino acids. Germline lookup yields CDR1 SGHVS and CDR2 FNYEAQ. In DNA form, the CDR3 reads TGTGCCTCCCACCAGGGGGTAGGAGAGACCCAGTACTTC. As protein: CASHQGVGETQYF.

The gene calls are TRBV14 and TRBJ1-6; unclear D gene. The germline V gene has CDR1 SGHDN and CDR2 FVKESK. This CDR3 has 16 amino acids. Trimming removed 1 base at V and 0 bases at J, with 7 bases between. This CDR3 reads CASSQARGSYNSPLHF. CDR3 sequence (DNA): TGTGCCAGCAGCCAAGCTCGGGGCTCCTATAATTCACCCCTCCACTTT.

In this sample, this clonotype turned up many times. This chain links TRBV7-9 with TRBJ2-3; D is uncertain. This CDR3 contains 12 residues. Germline V gene sequence: CDR1 SEHNR, CDR2 FQNEAQ (reference sequence). Trimming left V 2 bases short and J 6 bases short, with 6 bases between. In DNA, the CDR3 is TGTGCCAGCAGCTTACCCCTGGATACGCAGTATTTT. Protein sequence: CASSLPLDTQYF.

The CDR3 is CASSSTGWDSPLHF. The CDR3 nucleotides read TGTGCCAGCAGTTCAACAGGGTGGGATTCACCCCTCCACTTT. This rearrangement joins TRBV6-5 to TRBJ1-6, with TRBD1 as a possible D gene (6 bases). Germline V gives CDR1 MNHEY, CDR2 SVGAGI. The CDR3 has 14 residues. Trimming pared 4 bases from V and 8 bases from J, leaving 12 bases between.

This clonotype was recorded at least ten times. The J gene is TRBJ2-2, the V gene TRBV29-1; D gene ambiguous. This CDR3 is built from 11 residues. The V and J ends lost 6 bases and 7 bases respectively, with 9 bases between them. Germline V lookup: CDR1 SQVTM, CDR2 ANQGSEA. This CDR3 reads CSVRSSGELFF. The CDR3, as DNA: TGCAGCGTACGCTCCAGCGGGGAGCTGTTTTTT.

This chain connects TRBV7-9 to TRBJ1-1, with 9 bases that match TRBD1. Losses at the gene ends were 5 bases for V and 5 bases for J; bases not matched to a gene: 6. Looked up from germline, CDR1 is SEHNR and CDR2 is FQNEAQ (reference sequence). CDR3 length: 14 amino acids. The CDR3 DNA is TGTGCCAGCAGCCACAGGGGGCGGGGGACTGAAGCTTTCTTT. It encodes CASSHRGRGTEAFF.

This clonotype was counted many times. This CDR3 is CASSLLGAEQYF. DNA for the CDR3: TGTGCCAGCAGCTTGTTGGGTGCCGAGCAGTACTTC. The chain joins TRBV5-4 to TRBJ2-7; D is uncertain. The CDR3 contains 12 residues. From germline, CDR1 is SGHNT and CDR2 YYREEE (reference sequence). The V gene lost 1 base and the J gene lost 6 bases, with 8 bases spanning the gap. Combining the CDR3 with reference TRBV5-4 and TRBJ2-7 gives the whole variable domain ETGVTQSPTHLIKTRGQQVTLRCSSQSGHNTVSWYQQALGQGPQFIFQYYREEENGRGNFPPRFSGLQFPNYSSELNVNALELDDSALYLCASSLLGAEQYFGPGTRLTVT.

This clonotype was detected ten times or more. CDR3 sequence (DNA): TGTGCCAGCAGCTTACCGGAAGGGACAGCAGCCGAGCAGTACTTC. Protein sequence: CASSLPEGTAAEQYF. This chain connects TRBV7-2 to TRBJ2-7, with 7 nucleotides matching TRBD1. The CDR3 covers 15 residues. J lost 6 bases, V lost 2 bases, and 10 bases had no gene match. CDR1 and CDR2 from the germline V gene are SGHTA and FQGNSA.

In its sample, this clonotype was seen many times. The rearrangement joins TRBV2 to TRBJ2-7; D perhaps matches TRBD2 (5 bases). This CDR3 spans 15 amino acids. Trimming removed 0 bases at V and 0 bases at J, with 9 bases between. The germline CDR1 and CDR2 sequences are SNHLY and FYNNEI. CDR3 nucleotides: TGTGCCAGCAGTGAAGCCGGCGGGTCCTCCTACGAGCAGTACTTC. It codes for CASSEAGGSSYEQYF.

The V call is TRBV6-5, the J call TRBJ2-7; D uncertain. The germline gives CDR1 MNHEY, CDR2 SVGAGI. Trimming shortened V by 2 bases and J by 6 bases, and 8 bases separated the two germline ends. The CDR3 spans 12 residues. The CDR3 bases are TGTGCCAGCAGTTACGGTCGGACCGAGCAGTACTTC. As protein: CASSYGRTEQYF.

Only a few counts were recorded for this clonotype. The V gene is TRBV7-9, the J gene TRBJ2-3; perhaps TRBD2 as D (6 bases). V gave up 4 bases and J gave up 1 base, with 15 bases separating them. The CDR3 has 16 residues. From germline, CDR1 is SEHNR and CDR2 FQNEAQ (reference sequence). Here the CDR3 DNA reads TGTGCCAGCAGCTCCACCCTAGCGACTGGCACAGATACGCAGTATTTT. Translation: CASSSTLATGTDTQYF. The full variable domain, its missing parts supplied by reference TRBV7-9 and TRBJ2-3, is DTGVSQNPRHKITKRGQNVTFRCDPISEHNRLYWYRQTLGQGPEFLTYFQNEAQLEKSRLLSDRFSAERPKGSFSTLEIQRTEQGDSAMYLCASSSTLATGTDTQYFGPGTRLTVL.

This chain connects TRBV7-3 to TRBJ2-1; D possibly corresponds to TRBD2 (6 bases). The CDR3 length is 16 residues. CDR1 SGHTA and CDR2 FQGTGA come from the germline V gene. Trimming removed 5 bases at V and 5 bases at J, with 19 bases between. The CDR3 is CASSPDWGEVHNEQFF. The CDR3 region has the DNA TGTGCCAGCAGCCCGGATTGGGGGGAGGTACACAATGAGCAGTTCTTC.

This chain links TRBV28 with TRBJ2-7, with D possibly called TRBD1 or TRBD2 (5 bases each). Germline V gives CDR1 MDHEN, CDR2 SYDVKM. The V end lost 4 bases, the J end lost 3 bases, and 13 bases lay between the germline ends. CDR3 size: 14 residues. The DNA of the CDR3 is TGTGCCAGCAGTTCAGGGATTGCGGGCTACGAGCAGTACTTC. Protein sequence: CASSSGIAGYEQYF.

The chain couples TRBV5-1 to TRBJ1-2, with unresolved D. Trimming shortened V by 4 bases and J by 0 bases, and 13 bases separated the two germline ends. This CDR3 contains 15 residues. Germline V gene data show CDR1 as SGHRS and CDR2 as YFSETQ. The CDR3, as DNA: TGCGCCAGCAGCCATCGTGACACGTCTAACTATGGCTACACCTTC. Its protein is CASSHRDTSNYGYTF.

Notes on this clonotype: The junction shows a germline mismatch at one end, possibly a read error. V usage is TRBV9 and J usage is TRBJ2-1; tentatively, D is TRBD2 (5 bases). The CDR3 contains 15 residues. The germline V gene has CDR1 SGDLS and CDR2 YYNGEE. This CDR3 is CASRRDGSSYSEQFF. CDR3 DNA: TGTGCCAGCAGACGGGATGGAAGCTCCTACAGTGAGCAGTTCTTC.

There are a few counts of this clonotype. The chain recombines TRBV7-2 with TRBJ1-1; D possibly corresponds to TRBD1 (5 bases). Germline CDR1 reads SGHTA; CDR2 reads FQGNSA. This CDR3 region has 12 residues. Trimming left V 8 bases short and J 8 bases short, with 15 bases between. CDR3 protein: CASGSTAMEAFF. CDR3 sequence (DNA): TGTGCCAGCGGCTCGACAGCCATGGAAGCTTTCTTT.

Regarding this clonotype: This is likely a read error, given that the CDR3 carries no conserved phenylalanine or tryptophan at its end. The J gene is TRBJ1-4, the V gene TRBV5-6; D possibly corresponds to TRBD1 (5 bases). Germline CDR1 reads SGHDT; CDR2 reads YYEEEE. CDR3 length equals 14 residues. The V and J ends lost 4 bases and 7 bases respectively, with 14 bases between them. The CDR3 reads CASSRARQPEKLFL. In nucleotides, the CDR3 is TGTGCCAGCAGCCGTGCCCGACAGCCTGAAAAACTGTTTCTT.

In this sample, this clonotype turned up a few times. The chain links TRBV7-2 to TRBJ2-3; 10 positions agree with TRBD2. In germline, CDR1 is SGHTA, CDR2 FQGNSA. The V and J ends lost 4 bases and 2 bases, in that order; junction bases with no gene match: 6. There are 16 residues in the CDR3. Here the CDR3 reads CASSSLAGEITDTQYF. The CDR3, as DNA: TGTGCCAGCAGCTCCCTAGCGGGGGAAATCACAGATACGCAGTATTTT.

In this sample, this clonotype turned up a few times. V is TRBV2 and J is TRBJ2-2; D may be TRBD1 (6 bases). The CDR3 contains 15 residues. Germline CDR1 SNHLY, CDR2 FYNNEI. Trimming removed 9 bases at V and 3 bases at J, with 17 bases between. Here the CDR3 reads CASERWDIHTGELFF. CDR3 DNA: TGTGCCAGTGAAAGGTGGGACATACACACCGGGGAGCTGTTTTTT. The full variable domain, completed using reference TRBV2 and TRBJ2-2, is EPEVTQTPSHQVTQMGQEVILRCVPISNHLYFYWYRQILGQKVEFLVSFYNNEISEKSEIFDDQFSVERPDGSNFTLKIRSTKLEDSAMYFCASERWDIHTGELFFGEGSRLTVL.

This clonotype appeared a single time. V is TRBV27 and J is TRBJ2-3; 13 bases agree with TRBD2. CDR3 length: 18 residues. Germline-derived CDR1 and CDR2 are MNHEY and SMNVEV (reference sequence). The ends lost 6 bases at V and 1 base at J; junction bases unmatched: 10. The CDR3 sequence: CASSRLAGGDQRTDTQYF. The CDR3 DNA follows: TGTGCCAGCAGCAGACTAGCGGGGGGCGACCAACGCACAGATACGCAGTATTTT.

This rearrangement joins TRBV12-3 or TRBV12-4 to TRBJ2-3; 10 nucleotides line up with TRBD1. J gave up 3 bases and V 5 bases, and 8 bases lay outside the gene matches. This CDR3 comprises 16 residues. The CDR3 nucleotides are TGTGCCAGCAGTCCTAGACAGGGGGCAGGTACAGATACGCAGTATTTT. It codes for CASSPRQGAGTDTQYF.

This clonotype was seen only a few times. The chain links TRBV7-6 to TRBJ2-5; tentative D call: TRBD1 (5 bases). Trimming took 5 bases from V and 5 from J, leaving 15 bases between them. Germline V lookup: CDR1 SGHVS, CDR2 FNYEAQ. The CDR3 has 14 amino acids. The CDR3 reads CASSARGAWETQYF. CDR3 nucleotides: TGTGCCAGCAGCGCCCGTGGGGCATGGGAGACCCAGTACTTC.

This clonotype showed up just a few times. The chain joins TRBV30 to TRBJ2-7, with TRBD1 identical over 9 bases. The length of the CDR3 is 13 residues. CDR1 and CDR2 from the germline V gene are GTSNPN and SVGIG (reference sequence). The V segment lost 4 bases and the J segment 5 bases; nucleotides outside the gene matches: 6. The chain's CDR3 is CAWNLGTGNEQYF. CDR3 DNA sequence: TGTGCCTGGAATTTGGGGACAGGGAACGAGCAGTACTTC.

Comment on this clonotype: At one of its ends the junction is not consistent with the germline gene, which may arise from a read error. The chain joins TRBV2 to TRBJ2-7; 16 bases align to TRBD2. Germline CDR1 is SNHLY and CDR2 is FYNNEI. The CDR3 consists of 17 residues. CDR3 sequence reads: CASSRGTSGRATYEQHF. The DNA for the CDR3 is TGTGCCAGCAGTCGCGGGACTAGCGGGAGGGCTACCTACGAGCAGCACTTC.

This clonotype has only a few counts. V is TRBV30 and J is TRBJ1-5, with D unresolved. The CDR3 has 12 amino acids. Germline lookup yields CDR1 GTSNPN and CDR2 SVGIG (reference sequence). Trimming pared 1 base from V and 4 bases from J, leaving 5 bases between. CDR3 amino acids: CAWSAGNQPQHF. As DNA, the CDR3 is TGTGCCTGGAGTGCGGGTAATCAGCCCCAGCATTTT.